Listed here are 13 T cell receptor beta chains from one sample, sequenced in a study of metastatic and nonmetastatic thyroid tumors. Nobody among the patients had been given any treatment before thyroid surgery. Via MiXCR, TCRdb re-called the PCR reads. This sample yields tens of thousands of clones, of which about 18% are seen a single time; approximately 5.6% belongs to the top ten. Sample: blood. The source of these receptors is a male donor with papillary thyroid cancer or a benign thyroid nodule (not recorded which). Some clones in this sample may be carry-over from other donors' samples.

This clone has ten or more counts. The chain carries TRBV18 and TRBJ2-1; 14 bases match TRBD2. The CDR3 totals 18 residues. V dropped 4 bases and J dropped 0; count of bases not matched to a gene: 5. From germline, CDR1 is KGHSH and CDR2 LQKENI. The CDR3 sequence is CASSQPGTSGSSYNEQFF. Written as DNA, the CDR3 is TGTGCCAGCTCACAACCCGGGACTAGCGGGAGCTCCTACAATGAGCAGTTCTTC.

This clone is judged medium-sized. The CDR3 is CASSIAGQRAYGYTF. Here the CDR3 DNA reads TGTGCCAGTAGTATAGCGGGACAGAGGGCTTATGGCTACACCTTC. The V gene is TRBV19, the J gene TRBJ1-2; 7 positions agree with TRBD1. Germline values: CDR1 LNHDA, CDR2 SQIVND (reference sequence). V was clipped by 1 base and J by 5 bases; unmatched bases: 7. This CDR3 is built from 15 residues. Supplemented by reference TRBV19 and TRBJ1-2, the full variable domain reads DGGITQSPKYLFRKEGQNVTLSCEQNLNHDAMYWYRQDPGQGLRLIYYSQIVNDFQKGDIAEGYSVSREKKESFPLTVTSAQKNPTAFYLCASSIAGQRAYGYTFGSGTRLTVV.

This clone was seen a handful of times. The CDR3 protein is CASSFQQKNTEAFF. CDR3 coding DNA: TGTGCCAGCAGTTTTCAACAGAAGAACACTGAAGCTTTCTTT. The V gene is TRBV12-3 or TRBV12-4, the J gene TRBJ1-1; unclear D gene. The CDR3 totals 14 residues. V dropped 3 bases and J dropped 1 base, with 9 bases sitting between them.

V is TRBV5-6 and J is TRBJ2-3; D unclear. The CDR3 covers 13 residues. V shed 2 bases and J shed 5 bases, with 9 bases lying between them. Germline lookup yields CDR1 SGHDT and CDR2 YYEEEE. DNA for the CDR3: TGTGCCAGCAGCTTAGAGCTCGGAGATACGCAGTATTTT. As protein: CASSLELGDTQYF. Complete variable domain (other parts from reference TRBV5-6 and TRBJ2-3): DAGVTQSPTHLIKTRGQQVTLRCSPKSGHDTVSWYQQALGQGPQFIFQYYEEEERQRGNFPDRFSGHQFPNYSSELNVNALLLGDSALYLCASSLELGDTQYFGPGTRLTVL.

By share, this clone counts as large (0.1 to 1%). The genes are TRBV6-1 and TRBJ2-7, with 7 bases fitting TRBD2. The germline V gene has CDR1 MNHNS and CDR2 SASEGT. V shed 8 bases, J shed 5 bases, and the junction held 9 bases outside the gene matches. The CDR3 has 13 amino acids. CDR3 region: CASVGGGFHEQYF. CDR3 DNA sequence: TGTGCCAGCGTCGGCGGGGGATTCCACGAGCAGTACTTC.

The chain employs TRBV2 and TRBJ1-3, with 7 bases that match TRBD1. CDR3 size: 14 residues. V gave up 6 bases and J gave up 4 bases; unmatched junction bases: 6. Germline values: CDR1 SNHLY, CDR2 FYNNEI. CDR3 sequence (DNA): TGTGCCAGCAGCGGGGGGGACAGAGGAAACACCATATATTTT. It codes for CASSGGDRGNTIYF.

A note on this clone: The missing conserved phenylalanine or tryptophan at the end of this CDR3 makes a read error likely. The chain recombines TRBV11-1 with TRBJ2-1, with unresolved D. CDR1 is SGHAT and CDR2 is FQDESV in the germline V gene (reference sequence). Trimming shortened V by 2 bases and J by 5 bases, and 13 bases separated the two germline ends. The length of the CDR3 is 15 residues. The chain's CDR3 is CASSLWGVSNNEQFL. CDR3 DNA sequence: TGTGCCAGCAGCTTATGGGGTGTAAGCAACAATGAGCAGTTCCTC.

The chain employs TRBV3-1 and TRBJ2-7, with D unresolved. This CDR3 is built from 14 residues. Trimming pared 7 bases from V and 7 bases from J, leaving 20 bases between. CDR1 is LGHDT and CDR2 is YNNKEL in the germline V gene (reference sequence). CDR3 residues: CASISRASAWEQYF. CDR3 sequence (DNA): TGTGCCAGCATCTCTCGGGCTTCAGCGTGGGAGCAGTACTTC.

In its sample, this clone was seen many times. The V gene is TRBV28, the J gene TRBJ1-2; 11 bases agree with TRBD1. Trimming at V came to 6 bases and at J to 5 bases, leaving 8 bases not matched to a gene. CDR3 size: 15 residues. Germline CDR1 MDHEN, CDR2 SYDVKM. CDR3 amino acids: CASSNPGTGGYGYTF. CDR3 bases: TGTGCCAGCAGCAACCCCGGGACAGGGGGATATGGCTACACCTTC.

This clone has just a few counts. Without the conserved terminal phenylalanine or tryptophan, this CDR3 likely stems from a read error. The rearrangement links TRBV24-1 to TRBJ2-7; TRBD2 aligns across 7 bases. CDR1 and CDR2 (germline): KGHDR, SFDVKD. V dropped 10 bases and J dropped 0; count of bases not matched to a gene: 11. The CDR3 loop spans 15 amino acids. In DNA, the CDR3 is TGTGCCACTGGAACGGGCGGGAGTAGCTCCTACGAGCAGTACTCC. Its protein product is CATGTGGSSSYEQYS.

The gene calls are TRBV4-3 and TRBJ2-1, with 10 bases lining up with TRBD2. Germline lookup yields CDR1 LGHNA and CDR2 YSLEER. V shed 5 bases and J 9 bases; nucleotides not matched to a gene: 4. The CDR3 has 13 amino acids. DNA for the CDR3: TGCGCCAGCAGCGCTAGCGGGAGTCGTGAGCAGTTCTTC. Translated, it gives CASSASGSREQFF.

Ten or more counts support this clone. A read error may explain this, as a much larger clone is one base away. The chain uses TRBV20-1 and TRBJ2-7; TRBD1 matches at 8 bases. The germline V gene has CDR1 DFQATT and CDR2 SNEGSKA (reference sequence). The CDR3 has 16 amino acids. CDR3: CSARPTDRARAYEQCF. For the CDR3, the DNA is TGCAGTGCTCGCCCGACGGACAGGGCAAGGGCCTACGAGCAGTGCTTC.

Comments on this clone: The junction differs from germline at one of its ends, possibly a read error. The V gene is TRBV5-1, the J gene TRBJ2-7; TRBD2 might be the D (5 bases). In germline, CDR1 is SGHRS, CDR2 YFSETQ. The CDR3 length is 13 residues. The CDR3 DNA reads as TGCGCCAGCATCTTGGGTGGGAGTCACGAGCAGTACTTC. It specifies CASILGGSHEQYF.